These 5 T cell receptor beta chains originate from one sample sequenced in a study of human T cells and chemical hapten exposure. Sample time point: pre-sensitization, week 0. Treatment reported: therapeutic diphenylcyclopropenone sensitization with weekly scalp DPC. TCRdb called the RACE reads again in MiXCR, with one record for every CDR3 protein. Of 150,000 to 200,000 distinct CDR3 sequences listed, approximately 29% are singletons. The sequencing here drew on whole blood, taken in connection with sensitization to the hapten diphenylcyclopropenone (DPC). These receptors all stem from a woman aged 25 to 39 with alopecia areata. Some clones in this sample may be carry-over from other donors' samples.

This clonotype was found a few times. This chain links TRBV6-1 with TRBJ2-5; 7 nucleotides align to TRBD1. J lost 2 bases, V lost 9 bases, and 18 bases had no gene match. This CDR3 contains 17 residues. CDR1 and CDR2 (germline): MNHNS, SASEGT. The CDR3 reads CASIERGTDRPQETQYF. The CDR3 DNA sequence: TGTGCCAGTATCGAAAGGGGGACGGACAGGCCGCAAGAGACCCAGTACTTC.

This clonotype was seen a handful of times. The chain links TRBV6-6 to TRBJ2-7; 14 nucleotides agree with TRBD2. The CDR3 is 16 residues long. Germline V CDR1 and CDR2: MNHNY, SVGAGI (reference sequence). V shed 4 bases, J shed 3 bases, and the junction held 5 bases outside the gene matches. CDR3 bases: TGTGCCAGCAGTTCCCCAGGACTAGCGGGAGGCTACGAGCAGTACTTC. Its protein product is CASSSPGLAGGYEQYF.

This chain connects TRBV29-1 to TRBJ2-3, with 7 bases identical to TRBD1. The CDR3 covers 14 residues. The V gene end was trimmed by 0 bases and the J gene end by 3 bases; junction bases not matched to a gene: 3. The germline gives CDR1 SQVTM, CDR2 ANQGSEA. The CDR3 loop is CSVEEGTATDTQYF. The DNA of the CDR3 is TGCAGCGTTGAAGAAGGGACAGCAACAGATACGCAGTATTTT.

This clonotype has only a few counts. The V and J genes are TRBV28 and TRBJ2-3; TRBD2 agrees at 9 bases. Germline V CDR1 and CDR2: MDHEN, SYDVKM. Trimming removed 2 bases from V and 5 bases from J; junction bases left unmatched: 5. This CDR3 is built from 15 residues. This chain's CDR3 is CASSLGGGAGDTQYF. CDR3 DNA sequence: TGTGCCAGCAGTTTAGGCGGGGGGGCCGGAGATACGCAGTATTTT.

This clonotype turned up a few times. The chain employs TRBV18 and TRBJ2-3; D not resolved. V shed 2 bases and J shed 0 bases, with 12 bases lying between them. Germline lookup yields CDR1 KGHSH and CDR2 LQKENI. The CDR3 is 16 amino acids. CDR3 in DNA: TGTGCCAGCTCACCATTCACCGGAACTAGCACAGATACGCAGTATTTT. It is translated as CASSPFTGTSTDTQYF.